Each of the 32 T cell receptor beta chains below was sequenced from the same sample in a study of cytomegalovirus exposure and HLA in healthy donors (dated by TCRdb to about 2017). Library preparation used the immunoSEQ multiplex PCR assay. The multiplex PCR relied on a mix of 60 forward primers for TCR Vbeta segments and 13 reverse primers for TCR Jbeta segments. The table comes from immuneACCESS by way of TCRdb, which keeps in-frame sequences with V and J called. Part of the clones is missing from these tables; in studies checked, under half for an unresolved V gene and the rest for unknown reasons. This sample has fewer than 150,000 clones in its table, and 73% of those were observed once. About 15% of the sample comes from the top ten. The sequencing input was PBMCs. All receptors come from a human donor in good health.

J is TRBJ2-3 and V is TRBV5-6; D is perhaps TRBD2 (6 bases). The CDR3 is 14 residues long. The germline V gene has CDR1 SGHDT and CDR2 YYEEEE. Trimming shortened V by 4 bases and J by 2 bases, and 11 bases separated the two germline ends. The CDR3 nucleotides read TGTGCCAGCAGCCAACCTAGCGCCACAGATACGCAGTATTTT. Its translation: CASSQPSATDTQYF.

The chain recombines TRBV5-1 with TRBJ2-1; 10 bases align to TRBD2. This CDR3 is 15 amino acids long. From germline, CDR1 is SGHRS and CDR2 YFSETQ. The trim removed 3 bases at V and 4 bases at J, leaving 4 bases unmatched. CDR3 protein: CASSSAGGPYNEQFF. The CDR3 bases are TGCGCCAGCAGCTCAGCGGGGGGGCCTTACAATGAGCAGTTCTTC. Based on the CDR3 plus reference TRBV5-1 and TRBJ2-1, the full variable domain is KAGVTQTPRYLIKTRGQQVTLSCSPISGHRSVSWYQQTPGQGLQFLFEYFSETQRNKGNFPGRFSGRQFSNSRSEMNVSTLELGDSALYLCASSSAGGPYNEQFFGPGTRLTVL.

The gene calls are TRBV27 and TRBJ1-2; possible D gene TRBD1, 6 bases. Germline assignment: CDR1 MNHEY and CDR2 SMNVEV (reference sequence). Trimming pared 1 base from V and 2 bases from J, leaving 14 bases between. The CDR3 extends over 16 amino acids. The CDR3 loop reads CASSLYRTVNNYGYTF. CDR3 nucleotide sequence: TGTGCCAGCAGTTTATACAGGACAGTAAACAACTATGGCTACACCTTC.

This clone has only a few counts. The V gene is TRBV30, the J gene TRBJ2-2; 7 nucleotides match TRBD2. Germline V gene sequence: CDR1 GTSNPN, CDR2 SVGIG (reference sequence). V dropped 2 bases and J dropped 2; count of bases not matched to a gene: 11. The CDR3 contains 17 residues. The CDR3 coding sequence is TGTGCCTGGAGTCGGTCGGCGGGAGCGATAAACACCGGGGAGCTGTTTTTT. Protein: CAWSRSAGAINTGELFF.

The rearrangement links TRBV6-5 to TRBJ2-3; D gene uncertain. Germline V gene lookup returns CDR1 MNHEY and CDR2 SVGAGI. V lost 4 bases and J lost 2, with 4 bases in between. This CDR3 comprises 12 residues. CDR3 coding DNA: TGTGCCAGCAGTTCACTCACAGATACGCAGTATTTT. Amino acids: CASSSLTDTQYF.

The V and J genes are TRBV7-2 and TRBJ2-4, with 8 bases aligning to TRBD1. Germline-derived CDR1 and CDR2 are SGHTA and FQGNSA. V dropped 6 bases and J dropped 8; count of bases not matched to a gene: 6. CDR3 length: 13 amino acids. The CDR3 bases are TGTGCCAGCAGTCAAAACAGGGGGGACATTCAGTACTTC. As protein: CASSQNRGDIQYF.

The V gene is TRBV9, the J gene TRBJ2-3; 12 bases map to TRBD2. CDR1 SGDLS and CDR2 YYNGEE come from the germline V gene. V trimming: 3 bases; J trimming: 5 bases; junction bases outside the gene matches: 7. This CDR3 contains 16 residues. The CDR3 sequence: CASSGRASGGVDTQYF. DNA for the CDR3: TGTGCCAGCAGCGGCCGGGCTAGCGGGGGGGTAGATACGCAGTATTTT.

The CDR3 nucleotides read TGTGCCAGCCCTAAGCGGGGGGAAAGCACAGATACGCAGTATTTT. Its protein is CASPKRGESTDTQYF. The chain is built from TRBV2 and TRBJ2-3; 9 bases match TRBD2. The CDR3 is 15 amino acids. The V gene's germline CDR1 is SNHLY and CDR2 FYNNEI. The trim removed 8 bases at V and 0 bases at J, leaving 6 bases unmatched. The full variable domain, with the rest looked up from reference TRBV2 and TRBJ2-3, is EPEVTQTPSHQVTQMGQEVILRCVPISNHLYFYWYRQILGQKVEFLVSFYNNEISEKSEIFDDQFSVERPDGSNFTLKIRSTKLEDSAMYFCASPKRGESTDTQYFGPGTRLTVL.

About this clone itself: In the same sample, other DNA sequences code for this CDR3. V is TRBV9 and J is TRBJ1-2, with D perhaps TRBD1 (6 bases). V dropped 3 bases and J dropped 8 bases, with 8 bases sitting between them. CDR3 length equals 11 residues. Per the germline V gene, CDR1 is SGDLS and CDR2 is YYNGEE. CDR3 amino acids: CASSGRGGYTF. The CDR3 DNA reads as TGTGCCAGCAGCGGCAGGGGAGGCTACACCTTC.

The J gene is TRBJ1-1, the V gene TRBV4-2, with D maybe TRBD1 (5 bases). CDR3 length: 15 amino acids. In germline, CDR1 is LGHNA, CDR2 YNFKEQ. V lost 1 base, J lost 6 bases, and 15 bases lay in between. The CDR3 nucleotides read TGTGCCAGCAGCCAAGCTGGCAGGGAAGGCGCTGAAGCTTTCTTT. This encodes CASSQAGREGAEAFF.

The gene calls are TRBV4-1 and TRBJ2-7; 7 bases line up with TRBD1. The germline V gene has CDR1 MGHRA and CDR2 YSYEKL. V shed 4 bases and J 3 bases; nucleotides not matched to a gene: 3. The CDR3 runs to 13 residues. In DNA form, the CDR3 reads TGCGCCAGCAGCCGGGACAGATTCTACGAGCAGTACTTC. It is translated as CASSRDRFYEQYF.

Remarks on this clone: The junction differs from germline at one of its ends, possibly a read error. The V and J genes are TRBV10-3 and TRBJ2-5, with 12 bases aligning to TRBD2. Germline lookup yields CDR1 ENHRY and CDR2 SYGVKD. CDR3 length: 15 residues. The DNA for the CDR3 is TGTGCCAGCAGTGACTCGACTAGCGGGGGCGCCAAGAGATACTTC. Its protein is CASSDSTSGGAKRYF.

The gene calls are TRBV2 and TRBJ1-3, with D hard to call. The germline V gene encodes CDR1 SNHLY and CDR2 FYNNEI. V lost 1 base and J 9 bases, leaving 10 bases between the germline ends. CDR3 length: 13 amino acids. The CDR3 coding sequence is TGTGCCAGCAGTGAAGGGATTTCAGGCACCATATATTTT. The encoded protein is CASSEGISGTIYF.

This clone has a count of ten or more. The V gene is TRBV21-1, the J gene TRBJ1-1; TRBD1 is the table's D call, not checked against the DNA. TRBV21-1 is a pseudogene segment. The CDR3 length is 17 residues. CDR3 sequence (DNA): TGTGCCAGCAGCCCCCCCGGGACAGGGGAGGGGAACACTGAAGCTTTCTTT. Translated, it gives CASSPPGTGEGNTEAFF.

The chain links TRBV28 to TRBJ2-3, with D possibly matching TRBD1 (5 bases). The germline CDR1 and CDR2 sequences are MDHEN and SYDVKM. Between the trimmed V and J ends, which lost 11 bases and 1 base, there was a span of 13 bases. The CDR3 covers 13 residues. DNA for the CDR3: TGTGCCGAACAGGAGTCGGGCACAGATACGCAGTATTTT. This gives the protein CAEQESGTDTQYF.

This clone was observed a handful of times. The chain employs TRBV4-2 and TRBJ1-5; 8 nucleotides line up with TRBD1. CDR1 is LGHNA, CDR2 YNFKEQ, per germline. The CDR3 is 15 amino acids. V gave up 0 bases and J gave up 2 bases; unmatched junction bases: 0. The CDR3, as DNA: TGTGCCAGCAGCCAAGAACAGGGGGGCAATCAGCCCCAGCATTTT. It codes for CASSQEQGGNQPQHF.

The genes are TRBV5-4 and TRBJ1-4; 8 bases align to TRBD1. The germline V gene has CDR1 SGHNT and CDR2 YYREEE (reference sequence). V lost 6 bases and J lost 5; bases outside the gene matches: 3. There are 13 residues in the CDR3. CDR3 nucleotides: TGTGCCAGCAACCGGGACAGGAATGAAAAACTGTTTTTT. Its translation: CASNRDRNEKLFF. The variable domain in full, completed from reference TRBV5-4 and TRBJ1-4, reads ETGVTQSPTHLIKTRGQQVTLRCSSQSGHNTVSWYQQALGQGPQFIFQYYREEENGRGNFPPRFSGLQFPNYSSELNVNALELDDSALYLCASNRDRNEKLFFGSGTQLSVL.

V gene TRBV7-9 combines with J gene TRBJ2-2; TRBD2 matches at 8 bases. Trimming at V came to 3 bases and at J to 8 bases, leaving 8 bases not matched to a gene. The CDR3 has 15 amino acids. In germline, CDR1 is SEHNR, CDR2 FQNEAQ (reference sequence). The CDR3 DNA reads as TGTGCCAGCAGCTTTAGAAGCGGGAGTGAGGGGGAGCTGTTTTTT. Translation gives CASSFRSGSEGELFF.

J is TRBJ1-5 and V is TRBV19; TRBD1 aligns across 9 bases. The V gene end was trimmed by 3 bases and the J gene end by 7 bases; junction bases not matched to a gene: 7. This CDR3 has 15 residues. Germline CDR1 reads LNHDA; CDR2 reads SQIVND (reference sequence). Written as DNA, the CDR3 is TGTGCCAGTAGTATTATGGGACAGGGAAGACAGCCCCAGCATTTT. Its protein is CASSIMGQGRQPQHF.

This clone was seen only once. In DNA, the CDR3 is TGCGCCAGCAGTCCACTAGCCTCAAGCTCCTACAATGAGCAGTTCTTC. It specifies CASSPLASSSYNEQFF. The chain combines TRBV5-1 with TRBJ2-1; D is perhaps TRBD2 (6 bases). V was shortened by 5 bases and J by 0 bases, with 15 bases between the two germline ends. Germline V CDR1 and CDR2: SGHRS, YFSETQ. The CDR3 sequence is 16 residues long.

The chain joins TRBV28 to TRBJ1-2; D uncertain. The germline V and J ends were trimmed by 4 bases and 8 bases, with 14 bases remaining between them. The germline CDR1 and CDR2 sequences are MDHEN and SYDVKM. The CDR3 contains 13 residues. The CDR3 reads CASSWRRREGYTF. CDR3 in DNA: TGTGCCAGCAGTTGGAGGAGGCGGGAGGGCTACACCTTC.

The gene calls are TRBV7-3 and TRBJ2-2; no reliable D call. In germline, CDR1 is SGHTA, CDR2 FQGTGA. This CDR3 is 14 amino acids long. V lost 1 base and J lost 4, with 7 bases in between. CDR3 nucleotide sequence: TGTGCCAGCAGCTTAAGTGCCAGCACCGGGGAGCTGTTTTTT. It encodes CASSLSASTGELFF.

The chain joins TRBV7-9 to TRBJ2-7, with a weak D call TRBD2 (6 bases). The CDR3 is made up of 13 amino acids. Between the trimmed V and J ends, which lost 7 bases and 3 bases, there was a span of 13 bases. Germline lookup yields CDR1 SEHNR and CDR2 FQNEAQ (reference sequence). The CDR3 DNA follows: TGTGCCAGCACCGGGGGAGTTTTCTACGAGCAGTACTTC. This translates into CASTGGVFYEQYF.

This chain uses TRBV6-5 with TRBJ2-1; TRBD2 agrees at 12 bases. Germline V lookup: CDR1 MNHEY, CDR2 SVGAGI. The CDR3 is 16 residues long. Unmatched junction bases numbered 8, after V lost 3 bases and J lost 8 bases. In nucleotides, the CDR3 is TGTGCCAGCAGTTATTCGACTAGCGGGAGTAGCCATGAGCAGTTCTTC. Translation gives CASSYSTSGSSHEQFF.

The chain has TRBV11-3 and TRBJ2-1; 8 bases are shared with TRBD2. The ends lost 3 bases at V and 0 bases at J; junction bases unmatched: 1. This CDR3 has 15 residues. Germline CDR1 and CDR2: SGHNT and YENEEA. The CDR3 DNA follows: TGTGCCAGCAGCTTCGGGACTAGCTCCTACAATGAGCAGTTCTTC. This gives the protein CASSFGTSSYNEQFF.

This CDR3 is CASSQEGVNTEAFF. As DNA, the CDR3 is TGCGCCAGCAGCCAAGAGGGCGTGAACACTGAAGCTTTCTTT. The V gene is TRBV4-1, the J gene TRBJ1-1; D is unclear. Trimming took 0 bases from V and 0 from J, leaving 5 bases between them. The CDR3 loop spans 14 amino acids. In germline, CDR1 is MGHRA, CDR2 YSYEKL.

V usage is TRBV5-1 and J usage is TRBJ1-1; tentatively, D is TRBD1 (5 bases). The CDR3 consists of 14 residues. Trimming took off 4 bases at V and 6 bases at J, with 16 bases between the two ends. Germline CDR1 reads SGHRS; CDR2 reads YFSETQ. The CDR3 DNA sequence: TGCGCCAGCAGCCCCGGGGCGGGGTCGCCTGAAGCTTTCTTT. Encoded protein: CASSPGAGSPEAFF.

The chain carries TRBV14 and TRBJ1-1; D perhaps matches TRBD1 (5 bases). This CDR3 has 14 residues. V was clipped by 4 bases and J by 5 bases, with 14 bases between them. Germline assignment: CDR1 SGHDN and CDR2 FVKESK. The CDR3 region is CASSPSGGGTEAFF. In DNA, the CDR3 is TGTGCCAGCAGCCCCTCCGGGGGGGGGACTGAAGCTTTCTTT.

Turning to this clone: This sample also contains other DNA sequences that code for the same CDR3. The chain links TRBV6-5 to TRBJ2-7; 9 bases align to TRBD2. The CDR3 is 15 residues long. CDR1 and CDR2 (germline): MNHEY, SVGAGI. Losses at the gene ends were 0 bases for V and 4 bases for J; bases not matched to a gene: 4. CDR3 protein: CASSYSLAGAYEQYF. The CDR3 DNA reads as TGTGCCAGCAGTTACTCGTTAGCGGGAGCTTACGAGCAGTACTTC.

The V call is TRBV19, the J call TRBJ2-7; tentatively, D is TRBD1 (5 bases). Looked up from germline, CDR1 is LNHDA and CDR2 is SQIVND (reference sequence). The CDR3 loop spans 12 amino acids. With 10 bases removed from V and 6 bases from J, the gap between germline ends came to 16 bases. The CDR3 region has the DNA TGTGCCACCCTATCCAGGGTTGGCGAGCAGTACTTC. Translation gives CATLSRVGEQYF.

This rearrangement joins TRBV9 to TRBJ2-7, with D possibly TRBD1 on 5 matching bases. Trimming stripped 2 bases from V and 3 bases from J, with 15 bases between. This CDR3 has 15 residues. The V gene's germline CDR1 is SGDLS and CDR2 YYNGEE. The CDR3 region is CASSVGVQGIYEQYF. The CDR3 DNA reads TGTGCCAGCAGCGTTGGGGTGCAGGGTATCTACGAGCAGTACTTC. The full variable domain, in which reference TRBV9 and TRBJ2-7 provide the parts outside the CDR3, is DSGVTQTPKHLITATGQRVTLRCSPRSGDLSVYWYQQSLDQGLQFLIQYYNGEERAKGNILERFSAQQFPDLHSELNLSSLELGDSALYFCASSVGVQGIYEQYFGPGTRLTVT.

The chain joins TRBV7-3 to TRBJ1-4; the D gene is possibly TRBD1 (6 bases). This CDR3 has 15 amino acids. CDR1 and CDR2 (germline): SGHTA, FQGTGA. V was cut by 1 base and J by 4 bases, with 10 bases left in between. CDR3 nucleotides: TGTGCCAGCAGCTTAAAGGGGGGGGATAATGAAAAACTGTTTTTT. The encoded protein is CASSLKGGDNEKLFF.